This TCR beta chain derives from a study of blood T cell repertoires in COVID-19. Measured with immunoSEQ multiplex PCR; TCRdb has only the in-frame clones, and not every one. Altogether 200,000 to 250,000 clones are present, about four fifths being singletons, with the ten largest covering around 3.3%. The V and J ends lost 11 bases and 0 bases, in that order; junction bases with no gene match: 6. Germline V gives CDR1 ENHRY, CDR2 SYGVKD. The CDR3 has 14 amino acids. The source is a woman between 35 and 50 years old who had been exposed to COVID-19. The material sequenced was PBMCs or T cells enriched from blood (not recorded which). This chain connects TRBV10-3 to TRBJ1-3; 8 nucleotides align to TRBD1. The CDR3 DNA follows: TGTGCCGGCCGACAGGGGTTCTCTGGAAACACCATATATTTT. Translating gives CAGRQGFSGNTIYF.